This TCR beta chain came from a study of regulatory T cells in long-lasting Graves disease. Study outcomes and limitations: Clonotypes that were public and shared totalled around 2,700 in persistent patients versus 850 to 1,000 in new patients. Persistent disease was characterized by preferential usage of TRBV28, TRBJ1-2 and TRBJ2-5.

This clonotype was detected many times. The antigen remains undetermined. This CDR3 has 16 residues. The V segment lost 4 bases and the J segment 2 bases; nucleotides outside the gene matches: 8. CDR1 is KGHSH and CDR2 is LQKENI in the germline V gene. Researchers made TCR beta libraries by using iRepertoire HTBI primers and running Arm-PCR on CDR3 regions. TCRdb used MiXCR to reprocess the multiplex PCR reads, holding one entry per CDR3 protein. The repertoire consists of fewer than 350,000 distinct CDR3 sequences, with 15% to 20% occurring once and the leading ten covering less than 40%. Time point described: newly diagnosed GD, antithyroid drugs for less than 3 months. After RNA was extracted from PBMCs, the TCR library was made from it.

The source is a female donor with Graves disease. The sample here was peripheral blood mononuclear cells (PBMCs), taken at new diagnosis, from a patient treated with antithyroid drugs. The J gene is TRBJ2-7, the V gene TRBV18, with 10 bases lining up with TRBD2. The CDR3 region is CASSLETSGRTYEQYF. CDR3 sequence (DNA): TGTGCCAGCTCACTTGAGACTAGCGGGCGAACCTACGAGCAGTACTTC.